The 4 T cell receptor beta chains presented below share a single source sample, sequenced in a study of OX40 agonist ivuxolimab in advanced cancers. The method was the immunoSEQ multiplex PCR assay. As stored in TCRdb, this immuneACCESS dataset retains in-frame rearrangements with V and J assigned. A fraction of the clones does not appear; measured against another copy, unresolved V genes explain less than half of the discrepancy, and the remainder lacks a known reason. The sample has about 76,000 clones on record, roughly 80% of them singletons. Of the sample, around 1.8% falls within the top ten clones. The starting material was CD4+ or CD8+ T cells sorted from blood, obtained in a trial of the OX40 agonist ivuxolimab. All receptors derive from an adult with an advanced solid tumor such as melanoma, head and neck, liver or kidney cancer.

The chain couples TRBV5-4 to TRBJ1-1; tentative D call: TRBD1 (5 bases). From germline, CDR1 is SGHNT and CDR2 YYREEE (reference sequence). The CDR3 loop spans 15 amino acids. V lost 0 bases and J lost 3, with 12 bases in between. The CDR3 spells CASSLGLRDHTEAFF. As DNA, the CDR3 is TGTGCCAGCAGCTTGGGCCTCCGGGACCACACTGAAGCTTTCTTT.

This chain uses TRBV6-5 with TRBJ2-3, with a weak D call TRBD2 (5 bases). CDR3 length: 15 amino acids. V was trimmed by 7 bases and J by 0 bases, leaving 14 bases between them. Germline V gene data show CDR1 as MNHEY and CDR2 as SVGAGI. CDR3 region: CASKWRGQSTDTQYF. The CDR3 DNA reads TGTGCCAGCAAGTGGCGCGGGCAGAGCACAGATACGCAGTATTTT.

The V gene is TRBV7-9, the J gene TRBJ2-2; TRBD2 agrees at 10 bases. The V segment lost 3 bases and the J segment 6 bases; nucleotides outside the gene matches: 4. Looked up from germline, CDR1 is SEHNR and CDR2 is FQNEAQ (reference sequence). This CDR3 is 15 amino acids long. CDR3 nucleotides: TGTGCCAGCAGCTTCCAGCGGGGGGGCCCCGGGGAGCTGTTTTTT. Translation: CASSFQRGGPGELFF.

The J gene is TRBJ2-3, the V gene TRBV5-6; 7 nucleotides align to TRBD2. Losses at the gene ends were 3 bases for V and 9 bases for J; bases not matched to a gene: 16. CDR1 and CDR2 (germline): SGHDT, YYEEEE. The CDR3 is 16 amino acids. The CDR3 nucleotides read TGTGCCAGCAGCTGGGTCGGCGGGAGATCCGTCGGGACGCAGTATTTT. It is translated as CASSWVGGRSVGTQYF.